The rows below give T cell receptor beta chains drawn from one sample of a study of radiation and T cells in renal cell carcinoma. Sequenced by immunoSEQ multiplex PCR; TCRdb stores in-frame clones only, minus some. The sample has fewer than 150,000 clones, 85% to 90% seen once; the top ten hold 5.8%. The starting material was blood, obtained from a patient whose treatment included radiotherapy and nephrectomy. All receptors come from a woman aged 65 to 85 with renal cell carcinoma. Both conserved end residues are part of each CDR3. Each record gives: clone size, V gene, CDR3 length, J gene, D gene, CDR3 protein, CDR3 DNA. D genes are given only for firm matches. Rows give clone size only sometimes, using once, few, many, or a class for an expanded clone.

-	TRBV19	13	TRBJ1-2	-	CASSIAGNYGYTF	TGTGCCAGTAGTATCGCGGGGAACTATGGCTACACCTTC
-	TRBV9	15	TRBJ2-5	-	CASSPSVGRQETQYF	TGTGCCAGCAGCCCCTCTGTGGGGAGACAAGAGACCCAGTACTTC
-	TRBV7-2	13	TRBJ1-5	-	CASSFTGNQPQHF	TGTGCCAGCAGCTTCACCGGCAATCAGCCCCAGCATTTT
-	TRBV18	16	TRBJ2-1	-	CASSPRAAGAVDEQFF	TGTGCCAGCTCACCACGGGCCGCAGGTGCAGTCGATGAGCAGTTCTTC
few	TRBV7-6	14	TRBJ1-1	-	CASSRDNQNTEAFF	TGTGCCAGCAGTCGGGACAACCAAAACACTGAAGCTTTCTTT
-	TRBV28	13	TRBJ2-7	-	CASSPGRGYEQYF	TGTGCCAGCAGTCCTGGAAGGGGATACGAGCAGTACTTC
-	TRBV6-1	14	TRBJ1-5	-	CASSEDSGNQPQHF	TGTGCCAGCAGTGAGGACAGTGGCAATCAGCCCCAGCATTTT
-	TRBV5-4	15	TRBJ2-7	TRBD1	CASSSPGQGDYEQYF	TGTGCCAGCAGCTCCCCCGGACAGGGGGATTACGAGCAGTACTTC
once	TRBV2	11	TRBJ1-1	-	CASTYGAEAFF	TGTGCCAGCACCTATGGCGCTGAAGCTTTCTTT
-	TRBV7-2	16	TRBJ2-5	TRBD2	CASSLRGTSGQETQYF	TGTGCCAGCAGCTTGAGGGGGACTAGCGGACAAGAGACCCAGTACTTC
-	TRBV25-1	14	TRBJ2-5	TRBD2	CASSPASGVETQYF	TGTGCCAGCAGCCCTGCTAGCGGGGTGGAGACCCAGTACTTC
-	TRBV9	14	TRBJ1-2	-	CASSAGSGAGGYTF	TGTGCCAGCAGCGCGGGATCAGGAGCAGGTGGCTACACCTTC
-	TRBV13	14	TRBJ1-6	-	CASSSYGAPSPLHF	TGTGCCAGCAGCTCGTACGGGGCCCCTTCACCCCTCCACTTT
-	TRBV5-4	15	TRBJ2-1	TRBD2	CASSSRSGVYNEQFF	TGTGCCAGCAGCTCCCGTAGCGGGGTCTACAATGAGCAGTTCTTC
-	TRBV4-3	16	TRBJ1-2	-	CASSQDGSGVGYGYTF	TGCGCCAGCAGCCAAGATGGGTCAGGGGTGGGGTATGGCTACACCTTC
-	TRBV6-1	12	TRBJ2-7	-	CASSPHSYEQYF	TGTGCCAGCAGCCCCCACTCCTACGAGCAGTACTTC
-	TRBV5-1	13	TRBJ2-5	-	CASSLGGWETQYF	TGCGCCAGCAGCTTGGGGGGTTGGGAGACCCAGTACTTC
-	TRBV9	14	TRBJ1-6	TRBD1	CASSVRQGDSPLHF	TGTGCCAGCAGCGTCCGACAGGGGGATTCACCCCTCCACTTT
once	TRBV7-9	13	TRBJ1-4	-	CASSRSGGEKLFF	TGTGCCAGCAGCCGTTCCGGGGGAGAAAAACTGTTTTTT
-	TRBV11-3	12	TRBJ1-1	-	CASSLVRSEAFF	TGTGCCAGCAGCTTAGTACGATCTGAAGCTTTCTTT
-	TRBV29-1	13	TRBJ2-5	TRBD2	CSSSGGAEETQYF	TGCAGTTCTAGCGGGGGGGCTGAAGAGACCCAGTACTTC
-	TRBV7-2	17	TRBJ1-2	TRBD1	CASSSGTGGAGGYGYTF	TGTGCCAGCAGCTCCGGGACAGGGGGCGCGGGTGGCTATGGCTACACCTTC
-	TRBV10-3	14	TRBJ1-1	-	CAISGGLLNTEAFF	TGTGCCATCAGTGGAGGACTGCTGAACACTGAAGCTTTCTTT
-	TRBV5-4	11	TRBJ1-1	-	CASSWDTEAFF	TGTGCCAGCAGTTGGGACACTGAAGCTTTCTTT
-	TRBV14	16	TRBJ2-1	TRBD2	CASSQDIPGLADEQFF	TGTGCCAGCAGCCAAGATATCCCCGGACTAGCTGATGAGCAGTTCTTC
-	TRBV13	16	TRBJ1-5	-	CASSLGARGRGQPQHF	TGTGCCAGCAGCTTAGGAGCTCGGGGGAGAGGTCAGCCCCAGCATTTT
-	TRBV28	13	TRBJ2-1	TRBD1	CASRGTAYNEQFF	TGTGCCAGCAGGGGGACAGCCTACAATGAGCAGTTCTTC
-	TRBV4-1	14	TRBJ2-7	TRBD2	CASSGWGLANEQYF	TGCGCCAGCAGCGGGTGGGGACTAGCTAACGAGCAGTACTTC
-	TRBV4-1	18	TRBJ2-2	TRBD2	CASSQHLAGGPSTGELFF	TGCGCCAGCAGCCAACACCTAGCGGGGGGGCCGTCGACCGGGGAGCTGTTTTTT
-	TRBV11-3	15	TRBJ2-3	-	CASSLPGASTDTQYF	TGTGCCAGCAGCTTACCGGGGGCCAGCACAGATACGCAGTATTTT
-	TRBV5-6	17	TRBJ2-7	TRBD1	CASSRGSIGQGYYEQYF	TGTGCCAGCAGCCGAGGATCCATCGGACAGGGGTATTACGAGCAGTACTTC
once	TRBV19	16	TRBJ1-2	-	CASSIPVGVADGGYTF	TGTGCCAGTAGTATCCCCGTGGGAGTGGCCGACGGAGGCTACACCTTC
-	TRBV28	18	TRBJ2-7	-	CASSPYIRRGGYGYEQYF	TGTGCCAGCAGTCCATATATCCGTCGGGGAGGATACGGCTACGAGCAGTACTTC
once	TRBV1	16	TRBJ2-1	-	CTSSQSGTSGVDEQFF	TGCACCAGCAGCCAGTCCGGGACTAGCGGGGTGGATGAGCAGTTCTTC
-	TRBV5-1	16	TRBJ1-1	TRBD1	CASSLSGQALNTEAFF	TGCGCCAGCAGCTTGTCCGGACAGGCCCTGAACACTGAAGCTTTCTTT
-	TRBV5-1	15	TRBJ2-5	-	CASGTVRGGSETQYF	TGCGCCAGCGGGACGGTGAGGGGTGGCTCGGAGACCCAGTACTTC
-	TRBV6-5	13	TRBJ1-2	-	CASSAGLNYGYTF	TGTGCCAGCAGTGCTGGCTTGAACTATGGCTACACCTTC
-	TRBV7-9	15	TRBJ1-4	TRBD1	CASSLSGTGDEKLFF	TGTGCCAGCAGCTTGTCCGGGACAGGGGATGAAAAACTGTTTTTT
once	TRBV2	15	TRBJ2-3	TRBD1	CASSVGGGHTDTQYF	TGTGCCAGCAGTGTAGGGGGCGGCCACACAGATACGCAGTATTTT
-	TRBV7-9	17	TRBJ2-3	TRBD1	CASSLGQGVVGTDTQYF	TGTGCCAGCAGCCTGGGACAGGGGGTGGTAGGGACAGATACGCAGTATTTT
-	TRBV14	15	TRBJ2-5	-	CASSQRGGNQETQYF	TGTGCCAGCAGCCAAAGGGGTGGAAACCAAGAGACCCAGTACTTC
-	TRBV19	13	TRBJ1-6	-	CASGTGNNSPLHF	TGTGCCAGCGGGACCGGGAATAATTCACCCCTCCACTTT
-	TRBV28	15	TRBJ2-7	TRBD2	CASSLFPGGPREQYF	TGTGCCAGCAGTTTATTTCCGGGGGGGCCGCGTGAGCAGTACTTC
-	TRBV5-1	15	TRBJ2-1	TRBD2	CASSGGGTTYNEQFF	TGCGCCAGCAGCGGCGGGGGGACCACCTACAATGAGCAGTTCTTC
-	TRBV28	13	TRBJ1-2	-	CASSLRRTYGYTF	TGTGCCAGCAGTCTCCGGCGTACTTATGGCTACACCTTC
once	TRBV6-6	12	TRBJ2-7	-	CASSHSPYEQYF	TGTGCCAGCAGTCACTCACCCTACGAGCAGTACTTC
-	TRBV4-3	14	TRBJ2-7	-	CASSQGAGTYEQYF	TGCGCCAGCAGCCAAGGGGCCGGAACCTACGAGCAGTACTTC
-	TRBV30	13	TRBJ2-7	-	CAWKVERRNEQYF	TGTGCCTGGAAGGTGGAGCGCCGGAACGAGCAGTACTTC
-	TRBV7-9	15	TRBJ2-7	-	CASSFRAGTTYEQYF	TGTGCCAGCAGCTTCAGGGCGGGAACCACCTACGAGCAGTACTTC
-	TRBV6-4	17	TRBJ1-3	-	CASRISDSSSSGNTIYF	TGTGCCAGCAGAATCTCGGACAGTTCAAGCTCTGGAAACACCATATATTTT
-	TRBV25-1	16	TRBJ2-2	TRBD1	CASSARQGVYTGELFF	TGTGCCAGCAGTGCCAGACAGGGGGTTTACACCGGGGAGCTGTTTTTT
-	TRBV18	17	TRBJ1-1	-	CASSPISTRVGNTEAFF	TGTGCCAGCTCACCCATCTCCACTCGGGTTGGAAACACTGAAGCTTTCTTT
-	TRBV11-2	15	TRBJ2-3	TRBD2	CASSLRGGIPDTQYF	TGTGCCAGCAGCTTGCGGGGGGGGATCCCAGATACGCAGTATTTT
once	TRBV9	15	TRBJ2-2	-	CASSVGDSLPGELFF	TGTGCCAGCAGCGTAGGGGACTCCCTACCCGGGGAGCTGTTTTTT
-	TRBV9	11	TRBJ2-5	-	CASSVAETQYF	TGTGCCAGCAGCGTAGCAGAGACCCAGTACTTC
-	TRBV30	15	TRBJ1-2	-	CAWSAGGGKGYGYTF	TGTGCCTGGAGCGCTGGTGGGGGGAAAGGCTATGGCTACACCTTC
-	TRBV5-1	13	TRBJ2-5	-	CASSLGGGETQYF	TGCGCCAGCAGCCTCGGAGGAGGAGAGACCCAGTACTTC
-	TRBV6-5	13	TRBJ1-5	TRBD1	CASSMTGGQPQHF	TGTGCCAGCAGCATGACAGGGGGACAGCCCCAGCATTTT